This TCR beta chain came from a study of identifying expanded T cells in peripheral blood. TCRdb's table, derived via immunoSEQ multiplex PCR, lists solely in-frame clones and lacks some. The sample gives roughly 78,000 clones, about 90% of which show up once; 3.3% is in the top ten. As concerns this clone: The antigen is undetermined.

Whole-study findings and limits: Variance in clone template counts between approximately 2-week samples significantly increased with total template count across all healthy donors. Technical replicates showed roughly 1.2 changed clones; roughly two weeks approximately 15; four weeks 19.

Germline V lookup: CDR1 MDHEN, CDR2 SYDVKM. The CDR3 runs 15 residues. The V end was cut by 5 bases, the J end by 3 bases, with 17 bases between. The chain has TRBV28 and TRBJ2-7; D is perhaps TRBD2 (6 bases). The sample taken for sequencing was blood. This TCR was sampled from a person between 18 and 75 years old in good health. The CDR3, as DNA: TGTGCCAGCAGTCGCATCCGGGACTCGGGCTACGAGCAGTACTTC. It translates to CASSRIRDSGYEQYF.